This entry lists 32 T cell receptor beta chains sequenced from one sample in a study of spatial heterogeneity in lung cancer. Study results and caveats: For expanded intratumoral alpha and beta TCRs, counts tracked tumor mutation counts.

Regarding time point: sample taken at primary tumor resection. MiXCR, run by TCRdb on the 5' RACE reads, gives a single entry per CDR3 protein. The sample comprises about 16,000 distinct CDR3 sequences, 6% to 7% of which are singletons, and around 20% rests with the top ten. The antigens these receptors bind are not known. The specimen comprised lung tumor tissue, sampled at surgery. The receptors derive from a female donor with early-stage non-small cell lung cancer.

In this sample, this clonotype turned up a few times. The size of this beta chain means little, since it is a stray read in a library made for alpha chains. The CDR3 nucleotides are TGTGCCAGCAGCAATCTCGGGGGAGCTTTCTTT. It specifies CASSNLGGAFF. The chain uses TRBV7-2 and TRBJ1-1, with D maybe TRBD1 (5 bases). CDR1 is SGHTA, CDR2 FQGNSA, per germline. This CDR3 is 11 amino acids long. Trimming took 5 bases from V and 10 from J, leaving 11 bases between them.

Remarks on this clonotype: A much larger clone is a single base away; this may be a read error. This beta chain is an unintended read in a library built for alpha chains; its size means little. V gene TRBV2 combines with J gene TRBJ1-1, with 7 bases aligning to TRBD1. There are 13 residues in the CDR3. The trim removed 1 base at V and 13 bases at J, leaving 9 bases unmatched. Germline V CDR1 and CDR2: SNHLY, FYNNEI. The DNA for the CDR3 is TGTGCCAGCAGTGAAGACAGGGGAGACGGAGTTTTCTTT. It is translated as CASSEDRGDGVFF.

A remark on this clonotype: This beta chain came through as a stray read in a library set up for alpha chains, and its size says little. The gene calls are TRBV18 and TRBJ1-6; D is unclear. Germline CDR1 reads KGHSH; CDR2 reads LQKENI. This CDR3 comprises 15 residues. V lost 2 bases and J 7 bases, leaving 12 bases between the germline ends. Here the CDR3 reads CASSPVTVKNSPLHF. The CDR3 DNA reads TGTGCCAGCTCACCAGTTACGGTGAAAAATTCACCCCTCCACTTT.

This clonotype was seen only a few times. This beta chain is a stray read from a library made for alpha chains; its abundance is not meaningful. The J gene is TRBJ2-7, the V gene TRBV12-3 or TRBV12-4, with 9 bases matching TRBD1. The CDR3 runs to 13 residues. V lost 7 bases, J lost 4 bases, and 5 bases stayed unmatched. The CDR3 reads CASNDRGGYEQYF. DNA of the CDR3: TGTGCCAGCAACGACAGGGGGGGATACGAGCAGTACTTC.

The table lists this clonotype with many counts. This beta chain turned up in a library designed for alpha chains; as an off-target read, its abundance says little. The V gene is TRBV7-7, the J gene TRBJ2-3; 10 bases are shared with TRBD2. CDR1 is SSHAT and CDR2 is FNYEAQ in the germline V gene (reference sequence). V was pared by 5 bases and J by 2 bases, with 4 bases of the junction left unmatched. The CDR3 contains 15 residues. Here the CDR3 DNA reads TGTGCCAGCAGCGCTAGCGGGGGCAACACAGATACGCAGTATTTT. Translated: CASSASGGNTDTQYF.

This clonotype has a count of ten or more. The library was prepared for alpha chains; this beta chain is a stray read, so its frequency means little. The genes are TRBV6-5 and TRBJ1-6; D not certain. Germline CDR1 MNHEY, CDR2 SVGAGI. This CDR3 contains 14 residues. V shed 6 bases and J shed 4 bases, with 10 bases lying between them. CDR3 amino acids: CASSQRVYNSPLHF. CDR3 in DNA: TGTGCCAGCAGCCAGAGGGTATATAATTCACCCCTCCACTTT.

At least ten counts were recorded for this clonotype. Being off target in a library aimed at alpha chains, this beta chain has a size of little meaning. The chain is built from TRBV20-1 and TRBJ2-3; 8 nucleotides match TRBD1. The germline V gene encodes CDR1 DFQATT and CDR2 SNEGSKA (reference sequence). The CDR3 loop spans 14 amino acids. With 1 base clipped from V and 0 bases from J, the junction kept 0 bases outside the gene matches. The CDR3 is CSARGTGSTDTQYF. CDR3 sequence (DNA): TGCAGTGCTAGAGGGACAGGGAGCACAGATACGCAGTATTTT.

At least ten counts were recorded for this clonotype. This beta chain is an unintended read in a library built for alpha chains; its size means little. V usage is TRBV12-3 or TRBV12-4 and J usage is TRBJ2-7, with D tentatively TRBD1 (5 bases). V was shortened by 1 base and J by 5 bases, with 15 bases between the two germline ends. The CDR3 has 15 amino acids. As DNA, the CDR3 is TGTGCCAGCAGTTTAGAGGCACAGGTGCCGGACGAGCAGTACTTC. Translated: CASSLEAQVPDEQYF.

A remark on this clonotype: The library was built for alpha chains, so this beta chain is an off-target read and its size means little. The V gene is TRBV20-1, the J gene TRBJ1-2; 8 bases fit TRBD1. The ends lost 5 bases at V and 4 bases at J; junction bases unmatched: 9. The CDR3 consists of 14 residues. Germline CDR1 and CDR2: DFQATT and SNEGSKA (reference sequence). The CDR3 DNA is TGCAGTGCTCAGCTCCAGGGGGCAGGCTATGGCTACACCTTC. Translated: CSAQLQGAGYGYTF.

Concerning this clonotype itself: The junction does not match germline at one end; this may be a read error. This beta chain was picked up by a library intended for alpha chains and is off target, so its count carries little meaning. V and J are TRBV7-7 and TRBJ2-5; D gene ambiguous. Germline V gene data show CDR1 as SSHAT and CDR2 as FNYEAQ (reference sequence). This CDR3 region has 13 residues. This chain's CDR3 is CASSFRMGETQYF. The CDR3 region has the DNA TGTGCTAGCAGCTTCCGGATGGGAGAGACCCAGTACTTC.

This clonotype was counted only a few times. This beta chain is off target for a library built for alpha chains, so its abundance means little. The chain has TRBV6-1 and TRBJ2-5, with 13 bases aligning to TRBD2. This CDR3 has 16 amino acids. Germline V gene lookup returns CDR1 MNHNS and CDR2 SASEGT. Losses at the gene ends were 4 bases for V and 2 bases for J; bases not matched to a gene: 4. The CDR3 loop is CASSVRTSGGQETQYF. Here the CDR3 DNA reads TGTGCCAGCAGTGTACGGACTAGCGGGGGACAAGAGACCCAGTACTTC.

In its sample, this clonotype was seen many times. This beta chain is a stray sequence in a library constructed for alpha chains; its clone size is not meaningful. V usage is TRBV6-4 and J usage is TRBJ1-5; D is unclear. In germline, CDR1 is MRHNA, CDR2 SNTAGT. CDR3 length equals 12 residues. V lost 0 bases, J lost 7 bases, and 4 bases lay in between. DNA for the CDR3: TGTGCCAGCAGTGACTCAGCCCAGCCCCAGCATTTT. This gives the protein CASSDSAQPQHF.

This clonotype was detected ten times or more. Since the library was made to target alpha chains, this beta chain is a stray read and its abundance is not meaningful. The V and J genes are TRBV21-1 and TRBJ1-5. TRBV21-1 constitutes a pseudogene. The length of the CDR3 is 15 residues. Written as DNA, the CDR3 is TGTGCCAGCAGCAAAGAGGGTAGGCAGAATCAGCCCCAGCATTTT. Protein product: CASSKEGRQNQPQHF.

At least ten counts were recorded for this clonotype. The size of this beta chain means little, since it is a stray read in a library made for alpha chains. The V gene is TRBV6-2 or TRBV6-3, the J gene TRBJ1-5; a weak D match, TRBD1 (5 bases). The CDR3 length is 17 residues. Germline lookup yields CDR1 MNHEY and CDR2 SVGEGT. The ends were cut back, 9 bases at V and 1 base at J, with 22 bases in the middle. The CDR3 bases are TGTGCCAGTACCGCGGGGCCCTTAAGGCTGAGCAATCAGCCCCAGCATTTT. Its translation is CASTAGPLRLSNQPQHF.

This clonotype was seen a few times. For a library built for alpha chains, this beta chain is a stray read; little rests on its size. The V and J genes are TRBV15 and TRBJ1-1; unclear D gene. From germline, CDR1 is LNHNV and CDR2 YYDKDF (reference sequence). This CDR3 is built from 14 residues. The V end lost 0 bases, the J end lost 1 base, and 6 bases lay between the germline ends. The CDR3 sequence: CATSRDSANTEAFF. The DNA of the CDR3 is TGTGCCACCAGCAGAGATTCCGCGAACACTGAAGCTTTCTTT.

This clonotype was picked up many times. This beta chain came through as a stray read in a library set up for alpha chains, and its size says little. J is TRBJ1-1 and V is TRBV28; D is unresolved. The CDR3 runs to 13 residues. Germline loops: CDR1 MDHEN, CDR2 SYDVKM. V was shortened by 7 bases and J by 2 bases, with 11 bases between the two germline ends. As DNA, the CDR3 is TGTGCCAGCACCTCACACCTAAACACTGAAGCTTTCTTT. This sequence encodes CASTSHLNTEAFF.

In this sample, this clonotype turned up many times. This beta chain is an unintended read in a library built for alpha chains; its size means little. The genes are TRBV2 and TRBJ2-5; 8 bases match TRBD1. CDR1 and CDR2 (germline): SNHLY, FYNNEI. J gave up 4 bases and V 7 bases, and 5 bases lay outside the gene matches. The CDR3 extends over 13 amino acids. CDR3 sequence reads: CASMGQGAETQYF. CDR3 bases: TGTGCCAGCATGGGGCAGGGGGCAGAGACCCAGTACTTC.

This clonotype came up many times. This beta chain appears as a stray read in a library generated for alpha chains; its size is not informative. The chain has TRBV5-1 and TRBJ1-1, with 9 bases aligning to TRBD1. V lost 3 bases to trimming and J lost 4 bases; unmatched junction nucleotides: 10. CDR3 size: 16 residues. Germline V gives CDR1 SGHRS, CDR2 YFSETQ. The CDR3 DNA follows: TGCGCCAGCAGCTCGGGACCACAGGGGGCCGGCACTGAAGCTTTCTTT. It is translated as CASSSGPQGAGTEAFF.

Comments on this clonotype: In a library made to pick up alpha chains, this beta chain is a stray read with a size that means little. The chain joins TRBV30 to TRBJ1-1; D gene ambiguous. Germline V CDR1 and CDR2: GTSNPN, SVGIG (reference sequence). The CDR3 runs 11 residues. V was trimmed by 2 bases and J by 1 base, leaving 2 bases between them. DNA for the CDR3: TGTGCCTGGAGTACGAACACTGAAGCTTTCTTT. Its protein is CAWSTNTEAFF. The complete variable domain, with remaining parts taken from reference TRBV30 and TRBJ1-1, reads SQTIHQWPATLVQPVGSPLSLECTVEGTSNPNLYWYRQAAGRGLQLLFYSVGIGQISSEVPQNLSASRPQDRQFILSSKKLLLSDSGFYLCAWSTNTEAFFGQGTRLTVV.

In this sample, this clonotype turned up many times. This beta chain came through as a stray read in a library set up for alpha chains, and its size says little. The genes are TRBV12-5 and TRBJ1-1, with D possibly TRBD1 on 5 matching bases. Between the trimmed V and J ends, which lost 5 bases and 10 bases, there was a span of 17 bases. This CDR3 is 13 amino acids long. Germline lookup yields CDR1 LGHNT and CDR2 FRNRAP. CDR3: CASGTFGGIGAFF. DNA for the CDR3: TGTGCTAGTGGTACCTTCGGGGGGATCGGAGCTTTCTTT.

Ten or more counts support this clonotype. This beta chain is off target for a library built for alpha chains, so its abundance means little. CDR3 in amino acids: CASRGPGDTGELFF. Here the CDR3 DNA reads TGTGCCAGCAGGGGGCCGGGGGACACCGGGGAGCTGTTTTTT. This rearrangement joins TRBV6-2 or TRBV6-3 to TRBJ2-2; D is possibly TRBD2 (6 bases). CDR1 is MNHEY and CDR2 is SVGEGT in the germline V gene. V lost 6 bases to trimming and J lost 3 bases, with 11 bases between them. The CDR3 sequence is 14 residues long.

This clonotype occurred many times. This beta chain appears as a stray read in a library generated for alpha chains; its size is not informative. This chain uses TRBV6-2 or TRBV6-3 with TRBJ1-4; D remains unclear. The CDR3 sequence is 14 residues long. The V and J ends lost 5 bases and 0 bases respectively, with 7 bases between them. Germline V gives CDR1 MNHEY, CDR2 SVGEGT. CDR3 region: CASSPFATNEKLFF. The CDR3 region has the DNA TGTGCCAGCAGTCCGTTTGCAACTAATGAAAAACTGTTTTTT.

This clonotype is medium-sized. This beta chain came through as a stray read in a library set up for alpha chains, and its size says little. J is TRBJ2-1 and V is TRBV29-1, with D maybe TRBD1 (5 bases). The CDR3 length is 10 residues. CDR1 SQVTM and CDR2 ANQGSEA come from the germline V gene. Trimming pared 7 bases from V and 5 bases from J, leaving 6 bases between. CDR3 sequence reads: CSGQNNEQFF. The CDR3 DNA reads TGCAGCGGACAGAACAATGAGCAGTTCTTC.

This clonotype was seen repeatedly, ten times or more. A library made for alpha chains picked up this beta chain off target, so its size means little. The V and J genes are TRBV11-3 and TRBJ2-2, with TRBD2 matching over 12 bases. The CDR3 contains 13 residues. Germline assignment: CDR1 SGHNT and CDR2 YENEEA. V lost 7 bases and J lost 6; bases outside the gene matches: 0. The CDR3 region has the DNA TGTGCCAGCACTAGCGGGGGGGCCGGGGAGCTGTTTTTT. Translated, it gives CASTSGGAGELFF.

There are a few counts of this clonotype. This beta chain appears as a stray read in a library generated for alpha chains; its size is not informative. The chain uses TRBV7-9 and TRBJ1-4; 8 bases align to TRBD1. The V gene's germline CDR1 is SEHNR and CDR2 FQNEAQ (reference sequence). V was clipped by 4 bases and J by 4 bases; unmatched bases: 11. The CDR3 is made up of 17 amino acids. The CDR3 region has the DNA TGTGCCAGCAGCTCAACGGGGGGGACAGGCAGTAATGAAAAACTGTTTTTT. Residues: CASSSTGGTGSNEKLFF. Full variable domain (outside the CDR3, taken from reference TRBV7-9 and TRBJ1-4): DTGVSQNPRHKITKRGQNVTFRCDPISEHNRLYWYRQTLGQGPEFLTYFQNEAQLEKSRLLSDRFSAERPKGSFSTLEIQRTEQGDSAMYLCASSSTGGTGSNEKLFFGSGTQLSVL.

This clonotype counts as medium-sized. As an off-target read in a library built for alpha chains, this beta chain has a frequency of little significance. V usage is TRBV5-1 and J usage is TRBJ2-5, with 9 bases identical to TRBD2. V was pared by 7 bases and J by 2 bases, with 9 bases of the junction left unmatched. Germline values: CDR1 SGHRS, CDR2 YFSETQ. The CDR3 sequence is 15 residues long. The CDR3 DNA follows: TGCGCCAGCGGCATTGCGGGGGGGCGACAAGAGACCCAGTACTTC. Translating it yields CASGIAGGRQETQYF.

At least ten counts were recorded for this clonotype. This beta chain is a stray read from a library made for alpha chains; its abundance is not meaningful. V is TRBV29-1 and J is TRBJ1-1; TRBD1 is a possible D gene (5 bases). CDR1 and CDR2 (germline): SQVTM, ANQGSEA. V lost 4 bases, J lost 1 base, and 10 bases lay in between. There are 13 residues in the CDR3. CDR3 in amino acids: CSVAGGSNTEAFF. The CDR3 DNA reads as TGCAGCGTTGCTGGGGGATCGAACACTGAAGCTTTCTTT.

In its sample, this clonotype was seen a few times. A library made for alpha chains picked up this beta chain off target, so its size means little. The chain links TRBV28 to TRBJ1-4; weak D call: TRBD1 (5 bases). This CDR3 region has 16 residues. V was cut by 0 bases and J by 5 bases, with 13 bases left in between. Germline V gene data show CDR1 as MDHEN and CDR2 as SYDVKM. CDR3 residues: CASSLWGDGGNEKLFF. CDR3 in DNA: TGTGCCAGCAGTTTATGGGGGGACGGGGGGAATGAAAAACTGTTTTTT.

This clonotype was observed many times. A library made for alpha chains picked up this beta chain off target, so its size means little. This chain links TRBV7-9 with TRBJ2-7; tentatively, D is TRBD2 (7 bases). V lost 1 base and J lost 7, with 20 bases in between. CDR3 size: 16 residues. Germline V lookup: CDR1 SEHNR, CDR2 FQNEAQ (reference sequence). CDR3 coding DNA: TGTGCCAGCAGCTTAGAGGGTGCGGGGGACAAGGGGGAGCAGTACTTC. Protein product: CASSLEGAGDKGEQYF.

Many counts were recorded for this clonotype. For a library built for alpha chains, this beta chain is a stray read; little rests on its size. The rearrangement links TRBV11-3 to TRBJ2-1; D gene uncertain. Trimming took 1 base from V and 5 from J, leaving 9 bases between them. This CDR3 contains 14 residues. Germline assignment: CDR1 SGHNT and CDR2 YENEEA. The CDR3 bases are TGTGCCAGCAGCTTAGGGGCTAGTGACAATGAGCAGTTCTTC. Residues: CASSLGASDNEQFF.

This clonotype was found a few times. This beta chain is a stray read from a library made for alpha chains; its abundance is not meaningful. The V and J genes are TRBV6-1 and TRBJ1-2, with 11 bases lining up with TRBD1. The CDR3 covers 14 residues. V trimming: 7 bases; J trimming: 7 bases; junction bases outside the gene matches: 8. Germline values: CDR1 MNHNS, CDR2 SASEGT. CDR3: CASTPGTGGLGYTF. CDR3 DNA: TGTGCCAGCACCCCCGGGACAGGGGGTCTTGGCTACACCTTC.

Many counts were recorded for this clonotype. A library prepared for alpha chains yielded this beta chain as an off-target read; its size is of little meaning. The chain recombines TRBV12-3 or TRBV12-4 with TRBJ1-1; D remains unclear. Trimming shortened V by 2 bases and J by 1 base, and 5 bases separated the two germline ends. The CDR3 consists of 13 residues. The CDR3 DNA is TGTGCCAGCAGTTTAAGAGGGAACACTGAAGCTTTCTTT. As protein: CASSLRGNTEAFF.